This T cell receptor (beta chain) was sequenced for a study of blood T cells in healthy people across ages. A second PCR, run for roughly 7 to 11 cycles, used a sample-barcoded 5' primer plus a J-beta primer mix. TCRdb used MiXCR to reprocess the 5' RACE reads, holding one entry per CDR3 protein. The sample contains under 2,000,000 distinct CDR3 sequences, roughly 52% of which appear only once. Per-sample yields of isolated PBMCs were at least 6 million. The clonotype was recovered from a woman aged 40 to 49 in good health. Sequencing was carried out using blood.

The CDR3 DNA is TGTGCCAGCAGCCAAGATCTTGGAACTAGCGGGGGCTCCTACAATGAGCAGTTCTTC. This gives the protein CASSQDLGTSGGSYNEQFF. This rearrangement joins TRBV3-1 to TRBJ2-1, with 11 bases fitting TRBD2. Germline V gives CDR1 LGHDT, CDR2 YNNKEL (reference sequence). V dropped 0 bases and J dropped 0; count of bases not matched to a gene: 7. CDR3 size: 19 residues.